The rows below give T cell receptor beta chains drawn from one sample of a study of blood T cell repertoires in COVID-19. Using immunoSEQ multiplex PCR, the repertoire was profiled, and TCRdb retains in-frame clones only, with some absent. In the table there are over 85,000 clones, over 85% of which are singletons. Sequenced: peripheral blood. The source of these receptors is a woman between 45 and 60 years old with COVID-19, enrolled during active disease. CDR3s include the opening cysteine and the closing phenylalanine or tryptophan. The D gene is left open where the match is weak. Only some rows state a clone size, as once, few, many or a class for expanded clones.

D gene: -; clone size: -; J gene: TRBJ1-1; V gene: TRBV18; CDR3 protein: CASARQGNTEAFF; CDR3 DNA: TGTGCCAGCGCCCGACAAGGGAACACTGAAGCTTTCTTT
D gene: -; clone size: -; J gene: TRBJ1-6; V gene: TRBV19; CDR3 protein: CASSIFQNSPLHF; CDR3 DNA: TGTGCCAGTAGTATCTTTCAGAATTCACCCCTCCACTTT
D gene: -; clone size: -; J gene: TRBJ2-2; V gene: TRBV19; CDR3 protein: CASSIRVTGELFF; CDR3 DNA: TGTGCCAGTAGTATAAGAGTTACCGGGGAGCTGTTTTTT
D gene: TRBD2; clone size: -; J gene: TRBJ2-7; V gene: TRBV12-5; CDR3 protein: CASVRTGGSYEQYF; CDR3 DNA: TGTGCTAGTGTCCGGACGGGGGGCTCCTACGAGCAGTACTTC
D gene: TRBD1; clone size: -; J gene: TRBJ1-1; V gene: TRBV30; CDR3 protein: CAWRQGAVTEAFF; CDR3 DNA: TGTGCCTGGAGACAGGGGGCGGTCACTGAAGCTTTCTTT
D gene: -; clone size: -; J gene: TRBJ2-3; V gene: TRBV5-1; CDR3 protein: CASSLDRVSGTIDTQYF; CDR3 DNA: TGCGCCAGCAGCTTGGACCGAGTTTCGGGTACTATAGATACGCAGTATTTT
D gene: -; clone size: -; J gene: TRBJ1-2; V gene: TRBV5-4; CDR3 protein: CASSLDFSVYGYTF; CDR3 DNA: TGTGCCAGCAGCTTGGATTTTTCAGTCTATGGCTACACCTTC
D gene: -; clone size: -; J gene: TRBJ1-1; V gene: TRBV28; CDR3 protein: CASNPRSVWTEAFF; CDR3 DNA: TGTGCCAGCAACCCGAGGTCGGTGTGGACTGAAGCTTTCTTT
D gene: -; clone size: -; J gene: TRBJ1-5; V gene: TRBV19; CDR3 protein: CASSIARPAGGPQHF; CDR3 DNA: TGTGCCAGTAGTATAGCGAGGCCAGCCGGAGGGCCCCAGCATTTT
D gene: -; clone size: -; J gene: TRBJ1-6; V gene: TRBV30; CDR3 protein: CAWSVRGIYSPLHF; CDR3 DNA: TGTGCCTGGAGTGTGCGAGGGATTTATTCACCCCTCCACTTT
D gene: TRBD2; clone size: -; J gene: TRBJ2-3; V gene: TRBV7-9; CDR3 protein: CASSSGLAGVDTQYF; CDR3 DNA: TGTGCCAGCAGCTCAGGACTAGCGGGGGTCGATACGCAGTATTTT
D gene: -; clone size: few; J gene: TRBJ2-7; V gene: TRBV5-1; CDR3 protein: CASSLEPRGYEQYF; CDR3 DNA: TGCGCCAGCAGCTTGGAACCCAGGGGCTACGAGCAGTACTTC
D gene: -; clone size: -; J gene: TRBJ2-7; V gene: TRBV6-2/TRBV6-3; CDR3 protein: CASSYGLGGGRSYEQYF; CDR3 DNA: TGTGCCAGCAGTTACGGACTGGGAGGGGGTCGGTCCTACGAGCAGTACTTC
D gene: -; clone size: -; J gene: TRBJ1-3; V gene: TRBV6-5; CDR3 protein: CASSYVATGNTIYF; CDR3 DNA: TGTGCCAGCAGTTATGTGGCAACTGGAAACACCATATATTTT
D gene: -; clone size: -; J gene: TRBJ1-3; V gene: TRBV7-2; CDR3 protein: CASSLDPSGVGNTIYF; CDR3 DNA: TGTGCCAGCAGCTTAGATCCCTCGGGGGTCGGAAACACCATATATTTT
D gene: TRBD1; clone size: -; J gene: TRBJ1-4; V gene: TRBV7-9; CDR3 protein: CASSYRQGARNEKLFF; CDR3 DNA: TGTGCCAGCAGCTATAGACAGGGGGCGAGAAATGAAAAACTGTTTTTT
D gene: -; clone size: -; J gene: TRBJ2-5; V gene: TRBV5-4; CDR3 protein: CASSSHWGGEKTQYF; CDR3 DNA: TGTGCCAGCAGCTCCCACTGGGGGGGCGAAAAGACCCAGTACTTC
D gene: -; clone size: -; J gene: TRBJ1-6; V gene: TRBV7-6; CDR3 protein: CASSLDGSPGNLHF; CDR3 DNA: TGTGCCAGCAGCTTAGACGGCAGCCCGGGAAACCTCCACTTT
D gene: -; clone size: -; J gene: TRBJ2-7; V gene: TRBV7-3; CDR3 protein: CASSPSQGAPRSEQYF; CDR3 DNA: TGTGCCAGCAGCCCAAGTCAAGGGGCCCCCCGGAGCGAGCAGTACTTC
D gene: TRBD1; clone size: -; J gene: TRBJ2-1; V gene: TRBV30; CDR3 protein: CAWSIRQGARDEQFF; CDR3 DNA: TGTGCCTGGAGTATAAGACAGGGGGCGCGGGATGAGCAGTTCTTC
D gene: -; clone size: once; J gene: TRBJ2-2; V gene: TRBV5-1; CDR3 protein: CASREGRNTGELFF; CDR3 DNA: TGCGCCAGCAGGGAGGGGAGGAACACCGGGGAGCTGTTTTTT
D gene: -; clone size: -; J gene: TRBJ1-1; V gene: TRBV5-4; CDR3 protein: CASSLLTATRAFF; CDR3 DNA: TGTGCCAGCAGCTTGTTGACAGCCACGAGAGCTTTCTTT
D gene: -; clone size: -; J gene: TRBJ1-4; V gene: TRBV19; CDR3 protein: CASSIVRKRRDEKLFF; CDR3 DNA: TGTGCCAGTAGTATCGTGCGGAAGCGACGGGATGAAAAACTGTTTTTT
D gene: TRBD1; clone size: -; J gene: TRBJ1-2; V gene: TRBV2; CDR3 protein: CASSRTGGDYGYTF; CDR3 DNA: TGTGCCAGCAGTAGGACAGGGGGGGACTATGGCTACACCTTC
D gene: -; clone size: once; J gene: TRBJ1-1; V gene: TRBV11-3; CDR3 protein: CASSSRQLPEAFF; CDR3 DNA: TGTGCCAGCAGCTCTCGACAGCTCCCTGAAGCTTTCTTT